One sample yielded the 29 T cell receptor beta chains listed below, sequenced in a study of T cells in Graves' hyperthyroidism and ophthalmopathy (dated by TCRdb to between 2017 and 2020). Receptors were amplified or captured by multiplex PCR. The sequencing machine was an Illumina HiSeq 2000. The TCR beta CDR3 regions were amplified from RNA transcripts. The TCR CDR3 was subjected to a first round of RT-PCR using the HTBI primer set and the Qiagen OneStep RT-PCR kit. Starting from the raw public reads, TCRdb applied fastp trimming at Q25, assembled clones with MiXCR and retained in-frame beta chains. Rows with a matching CDR3 protein are joined into one entry that keeps the most common DNA and genes. This sample gives approximately 500,000 distinct CDR3 sequences in total; roughly 50% of them show up just once. About 8% of the sample comes from the top ten. The sequenced sample was peripheral blood or thyroid tissue (not recorded which). The source of these receptors is a woman between 18 and 29 years old with Graves' hyperthyroidism.

The rearrangement links TRBV20-1 to TRBJ1-5; 7 bases line up with TRBD1. V gave up 0 bases and J gave up 11 bases; unmatched junction bases: 10. Germline CDR1 is DFQATT and CDR2 is SNEGSKA (reference sequence). CDR3 size: 14 residues. The CDR3 is CSARDGGGGETQHF. CDR3 coding DNA: TGCAGTGCTAGAGATGGAGGGGGCGGTGAGACCCAGCATTTT.

There are many counts of this clonotype. The genes are TRBV15 and TRBJ1-1; D is unresolved. The ends were cut back, 3 bases at V and 5 bases at J, with 10 bases in the middle. In germline, CDR1 is LNHNV, CDR2 YYDKDF (reference sequence). The CDR3 is 13 amino acids. CDR3 nucleotides: TGTGCCACCAGCAGCCCGACGCGGACTGAAGCTTTCTTT. It is translated as CATSSPTRTEAFF.

On this clonotype itself: A much larger clone sits a single nucleotide away, making a read error possible. The chain uses TRBV10-3 and TRBJ2-7; 11 nucleotides agree with TRBD2. Germline CDR1 ENHRY, CDR2 SYGVKD. CDR3 length: 15 amino acids. J was trimmed by 2 bases and V by 11 bases; bases with no gene match: 11. The chain's CDR3 is CAGESPGLAAYEQYF. DNA of the CDR3: TGTGCCGGCGAATCCCCGGGACTAGCGGCCTACGAGCAGTACTTC.

This clonotype came up many times. The chain carries TRBV14 and TRBJ2-7; 16 bases are shared with TRBD2. The CDR3 has 20 amino acids. Germline values: CDR1 SGHDN, CDR2 FVKESK. Trimming removed 2 bases from V and 0 bases from J; junction bases left unmatched: 10. This CDR3 is CASSQSRGTSGRVSSYEQYF. CDR3 sequence (DNA): TGTGCCAGCAGCCAAAGCCGCGGGACTAGCGGGAGGGTGAGCTCCTACGAGCAGTACTTC.

The J gene is TRBJ1-4, the V gene TRBV12-5; D unclear. Germline CDR1 and CDR2: LGHNT and FRNRAP. The CDR3 is 13 amino acids. The ends were cut back, 3 bases at V and 8 bases at J, with 10 bases in the middle. CDR3 bases: TGTGCTAGTGGTTTAGCCATGGACGAAAAACTGTTTTTT. This translates into CASGLAMDEKLFF.

The chain is built from TRBV27 and TRBJ2-7; tentative D call: TRBD2 (6 bases). The V gene's germline CDR1 is MNHEY and CDR2 SMNVEV (reference sequence). V lost 5 bases and J 2 bases, leaving 13 bases between the germline ends. The length of the CDR3 is 14 residues. CDR3 DNA sequence: TGTGCCAGCAGTACGAGGGAGGCGACCTACGAGCAGTACTTC. Protein: CASSTREATYEQYF.

In this sample, this clonotype turned up many times. The chain couples TRBV29-1 to TRBJ2-3; D is perhaps TRBD2 (5 bases). The CDR3 is 13 amino acids. V lost 3 bases, J lost 5 bases, and 12 bases lay in between. From germline, CDR1 is SQVTM and CDR2 ANQGSEA. The CDR3 DNA reads as TGCAGCGTTGATGAGCGGATCAGAGATACGCAGTATTTT. Translation: CSVDERIRDTQYF.

The V gene is TRBV20-1, the J gene TRBJ1-1; the D gene is possibly TRBD1 (6 bases). Trimming took off 4 bases at V and 1 base at J, with 10 bases between the two ends. The length of the CDR3 is 13 residues. Germline CDR1 and CDR2: DFQATT and SNEGSKA (reference sequence). CDR3 amino acids: CSAIGQTNTEAFF. The CDR3 nucleotides read TGCAGTGCTATCGGACAGACGAACACTGAAGCTTTCTTT.

The gene calls are TRBV24-1 and TRBJ2-1, with TRBD1 matching over 10 bases. The germline gives CDR1 KGHDR, CDR2 SFDVKD. This CDR3 spans 17 amino acids. The V gene end was trimmed by 2 bases and the J gene end by 5 bases; junction bases not matched to a gene: 8. The CDR3 DNA follows: TGTGCCACCAGTGATTCCTCCGGGACAGGGGTCGACAATGAGCAGTTCTTC. It is translated as CATSDSSGTGVDNEQFF.

This chain connects TRBV12-5 to TRBJ2-3; D is unclear. Germline values: CDR1 LGHNT, CDR2 FRNRAP. Trimming removed 8 bases at V and 1 base at J, with 10 bases between. The CDR3 consists of 13 residues. CDR3 protein: CASLGTGTDTQYF. The DNA for the CDR3 is TGTGCTAGTCTAGGTACGGGCACAGATACGCAGTATTTT.

This clonotype has at least ten counts. The V call is TRBV6-6, the J call TRBJ2-7; no definite D call. This CDR3 contains 14 residues. Trimming removed 5 bases from V and 3 bases from J, with 14 bases in between. Germline lookup yields CDR1 MNHNY and CDR2 SVGAGI (reference sequence). The CDR3 reads CASSITKDIYEQYF. In DNA, the CDR3 is TGTGCCAGCAGTATCACAAAAGATATCTACGAGCAGTACTTC.

In this sample, this clonotype turned up many times. A much larger clone differs by one base, so this may be a read error. The V gene is TRBV29-1, the J gene TRBJ1-5, with D perhaps TRBD1 (5 bases). This CDR3 is built from 13 residues. CDR1 SQVTM and CDR2 ANQGSEA come from the germline V gene. Deletions cut 4 bases from V and 6 bases from J, with 13 bases between. The CDR3 nucleotides are TGCAGCGTTGGGGACGGTTACAGTCAGCCCCAGCATTTT. Residues: CSVGDGYSQPQHF.

The sample holds many counts of this clonotype. The chain is built from TRBV2 and TRBJ1-4; D is ambiguous. Trimming took off 6 bases at V and 0 bases at J, with 14 bases between the two ends. Germline values: CDR1 SNHLY, CDR2 FYNNEI. The CDR3 is made up of 16 amino acids. The CDR3 loop is CASRENRVATNEKLFF. In nucleotides, the CDR3 is TGTGCCAGCAGGGAAAACAGAGTTGCAACTAATGAAAAACTGTTTTTT.

This clonotype came up many times. The J gene is TRBJ2-5, the V gene TRBV27, with 8 bases matching TRBD1. Germline V CDR1 and CDR2: MNHEY, SMNVEV (reference sequence). Unmatched junction bases numbered 8, after V lost 6 bases and J lost 5 bases. The length of the CDR3 is 14 residues. In DNA, the CDR3 is TGTGCCAGCAGCCCGGACAGGGTTTACGAGACCCAGTACTTC. This encodes CASSPDRVYETQYF.

This clonotype was seen at least ten times. J is TRBJ1-3 and V is TRBV5-1, with TRBD1 matching over 7 bases. Germline V lookup: CDR1 SGHRS, CDR2 YFSETQ. V shed 4 bases and J 0 bases; nucleotides not matched to a gene: 7. The CDR3 has 16 amino acids. The CDR3 protein is CASSPADRSSGNTIYF. Here the CDR3 DNA reads TGCGCCAGCAGCCCGGCGGACAGGTCCTCTGGAAACACCATATATTTT.

This rearrangement joins TRBV10-3 to TRBJ2-7, with 12 positions matching TRBD2. The CDR3 runs to 15 residues. Germline CDR1 reads ENHRY; CDR2 reads SYGVKD. The chain's CDR3 is CARSMTSGRTYEQYF. CDR3 sequence (DNA): TGTGCTAGATCCATGACTAGCGGGAGAACCTACGAGCAGTACTTC.

The V gene is TRBV7-2, the J gene TRBJ2-3; maybe TRBD1 (6 bases). V shed 3 bases and J shed 4 bases, with 14 bases lying between them. Germline CDR1 reads SGHTA; CDR2 reads FQGNSA. The CDR3 spans 15 residues. The DNA for the CDR3 is TGTGCCAGCAGCTTGCTGCACAGGGAAGCAGATACGCAGTATTTT. It codes for CASSLLHREADTQYF.

This sequence joins TRBV3-1 and TRBJ2-5; 8 bases align to TRBD2. This CDR3 is built from 14 residues. V gave up 1 base and J gave up 4 bases; unmatched junction bases: 2. The V gene's germline CDR1 is LGHDT and CDR2 YNNKEL (reference sequence). The CDR3 coding sequence is TGTGCCAGCAGCCAAGTAACTAGCGGAGAGACCCAGTACTTC. Protein sequence: CASSQVTSGETQYF.

The rearrangement joins TRBV20-1 to TRBJ2-5; TRBD2 matches at 10 bases. The V segment lost 5 bases and the J segment 5 bases; nucleotides outside the gene matches: 8. The CDR3 is made up of 14 amino acids. From germline, CDR1 is DFQATT and CDR2 SNEGSKA (reference sequence). CDR3 protein: CSARAGGKGETQYF. The CDR3 region has the DNA TGCAGTGCTCGAGCGGGAGGGAAAGGCGAGACCCAGTACTTC.

This clonotype was counted ten times or more. The junction departs from germline at one end; a sequencing error may be responsible. The rearrangement uses TRBV7-9 and TRBJ1-2; tentatively, D is TRBD1 (5 bases). This CDR3 is built from 13 residues. CDR1 is SEHNR, CDR2 FQNEAQ, per germline (reference sequence). CDR3 DNA sequence: TGTGCCAGCAGCCTAGCCCGGCGGGGCGGCTACACCTTC. Translating it yields CASSLARRGGYTF. Complete variable domain (other parts from reference TRBV7-9 and TRBJ1-2): DTGVSQNPRHKITKRGQNVTFRCDPISEHNRLYWYRQTLGQGPEFLTYFQNEAQLEKSRLLSDRFSAERPKGSFSTLEIQRTEQGDSAMYLCASSLARRGGYTFGSGTRLTVV.

V is TRBV13 and J is TRBJ2-5; 7 bases line up with TRBD2. Per the germline V gene, CDR1 is PRHDT and CDR2 is FYEKMQ (reference sequence). This CDR3 contains 12 residues. The V and J ends lost 11 bases and 10 bases, in that order; junction bases with no gene match: 13. In DNA form, the CDR3 reads TGTGCCGACAGCCAAGGACTAGAGCGCCAGTACTTC. Its protein is CADSQGLERQYF.

The rearrangement joins TRBV4-2 to TRBJ2-7; D call uncertain. This CDR3 region has 15 residues. CDR1 is LGHNA, CDR2 YNFKEQ, per germline. Trimming took off 1 base at V and 9 bases at J, with 19 bases between the two ends. The CDR3 DNA reads TGTGCCAGCAGCCAAGTTCTGGGGTCAGCGCCGGTGCAGTACTTC. Protein product: CASSQVLGSAPVQYF.

This chain uses TRBV20-1 with TRBJ2-5; 13 bases are a match to TRBD2. The CDR3 contains 15 residues. Per the germline V gene, CDR1 is DFQATT and CDR2 is SNEGSKA (reference sequence). The V gene end was trimmed by 6 bases and the J gene end by 2 bases; junction bases not matched to a gene: 6. The CDR3 here is CSAPGLAGNQETQYF. Written as DNA, the CDR3 is TGCAGTGCCCCGGGACTAGCGGGAAATCAAGAGACCCAGTACTTC.

This clonotype has ten or more counts. The chain employs TRBV6-5 and TRBJ1-2, with unresolved D. V was pared by 5 bases and J by 4 bases, with 5 bases between. This CDR3 contains 11 residues. The germline CDR1 and CDR2 sequences are MNHEY and SVGAGI. DNA of the CDR3: TGTGCCAGCAGTAGTACCTATGGCTACACCTTC. The encoded protein is CASSSTYGYTF.

The rearrangement uses TRBV7-3 and TRBJ2-2; TRBD2 matches at 12 bases. The V gene end was trimmed by 1 base and the J gene end by 6 bases; junction bases not matched to a gene: 9. Germline CDR1 reads SGHTA; CDR2 reads FQGTGA. The CDR3 length is 18 residues. In nucleotides, the CDR3 is TGTGCCAGCAGCTTAATCCCGGCTAGCGGGAGGGCTGCCGGGGAGCTGTTTTTT. Protein product: CASSLIPASGRAAGELFF.

This clonotype was seen repeatedly, ten times or more. This rearrangement joins TRBV19 to TRBJ1-5; TRBD1 matches 11 bases. Trimming at V came to 5 bases and at J to 6 bases, leaving 6 bases not matched to a gene. The length of the CDR3 is 15 residues. CDR1 LNHDA and CDR2 SQIVND come from the germline V gene (reference sequence). DNA for the CDR3: TGTGCCAGTAGTTCAGGACAGGGGGCGTTTCAGCCCCAGCATTTT. It encodes CASSSGQGAFQPQHF.

In its sample, this clonotype was seen many times. The chain joins TRBV20-1 to TRBJ1-1; a weak D match, TRBD1 (6 bases). From germline, CDR1 is DFQATT and CDR2 SNEGSKA (reference sequence). This CDR3 has 13 residues. V was clipped by 2 bases and J by 6 bases, with 13 bases between them. CDR3 nucleotides: TGCAGTGCTAGATGGAGGGGGGGCGCTGAAGCTTTCTTT. It codes for CSARWRGGAEAFF.

This clonotype was seen only a few times. The V and J genes are TRBV2 and TRBJ2-3, with 10 bases lining up with TRBD2. The germline V gene has CDR1 SNHLY and CDR2 FYNNEI. This CDR3 has 15 amino acids. Trimming cost V 5 bases and J 3 bases; bases outside gene matches: 5. CDR3 loop: CASSPGLAATDTQYF. In DNA form, the CDR3 reads TGTGCCAGCAGTCCCGGACTAGCGGCAACAGATACGCAGTATTTT.

To note about this clonotype: Because the CDR3 is missing its conserved closing phenylalanine or tryptophan, this is likely a read error. The DNA is omitted, as the CDR3 cannot be located on it reliably, and the CDR3 follows TCRdb's listing. The CDR3 sequence is CASSQEARGGEPTSSTS. The chain links TRBV7-2 to TRBJ2-7; the DNA was not compared with TRBD1, the D call given in the table. The CDR3 has 17 amino acids, counting both end residues. Germline CDR1 SGHTA, CDR2 FQGNSA.